This passage covers 6 T cell receptor beta chains from one sample sequenced in a study of blood T cells in healthy people across ages. For the second PCR, which ran for roughly 7 to 11 cycles, a sample-barcoded 5' primer and a J-beta primer mix were used. Each CDR3 protein is one row after TCRdb ran MiXCR on the 5' RACE reads. This table holds approximately 1,000,000 distinct CDR3 sequences, 35% to 50% found once. Source material: blood. These receptors came from a woman aged 60-75 years in good health.

The chain employs TRBV7-2 and TRBJ2-7; 11 nucleotides line up with TRBD1. Unmatched junction bases numbered 12, after V lost 5 bases and J lost 6 bases. The CDR3 loop spans 16 amino acids. Looked up from germline, CDR1 is SGHTA and CDR2 is FQGNSA. CDR3 loop: CASSPWGQGDLSEQYF. CDR3 coding DNA: TGTGCCAGCAGCCCCTGGGGACAGGGGGATCTCTCCGAGCAGTACTTC.

The V gene is TRBV5-1, the J gene TRBJ2-1, with 10 bases that match TRBD2. CDR1 and CDR2 from the germline V gene are SGHRS and YFSETQ. This CDR3 region has 17 residues. The V and J ends lost 4 bases and 4 bases, in that order; junction bases with no gene match: 11. The CDR3, as DNA: TGCGCCAGCAGCGGGGGGGCAGGACTAGCGGATTACAATGAGCAGTTCTTC. Protein product: CASSGGAGLADYNEQFF.

The chain uses TRBV7-8 and TRBJ1-1; D gene unclear. The V and J ends lost 1 base and 10 bases respectively, with 16 bases between them. The germline CDR1 and CDR2 sequences are SGHVS and FQNEAQ. The length of the CDR3 is 14 residues. For the CDR3, the DNA is TGTGCCAGCAGCTTAGAGGCAGGCCCGTTCTCAGCTTTCTTT. Protein sequence: CASSLEAGPFSAFF.

The genes are TRBV5-1 and TRBJ2-1; perhaps D is TRBD1 or TRBD2 (5 bases each). V shed 0 bases and J shed 7 bases, with 11 bases lying between them. The CDR3 contains 14 residues. CDR1 is SGHRS, CDR2 YFSETQ, per germline. The CDR3 sequence is CASSLALGENEQFF. In DNA, the CDR3 is TGCGCCAGCAGCTTGGCCTTAGGGGAGAATGAGCAGTTCTTC.

In regard to this clonotype: One end of the junction fails to match germline, which may point to a read error. The chain has TRBV12-3 or TRBV12-4 and TRBJ2-7, with 12 bases identical to TRBD2. The CDR3 spans 16 residues. CDR3 in amino acids: CASSFRTSGISFEQYF. The CDR3 nucleotides are TGTGCCAGCAGTTTTAGGACTAGCGGGATATCCTTCGAGCAGTACTTC.

The CDR3 region is CASSLGLVHTQYF. The CDR3 nucleotides read TGTGCCAGCAGTTTAGGCTTGGTCCATACGCAGTATTTT. This rearrangement joins TRBV12-3 or TRBV12-4 to TRBJ2-3; D unresolved. CDR3 length: 13 amino acids. Trimming removed 1 base from V and 7 bases from J, with 9 bases in between.